This TCR beta chain was found in a study of T cell responses to AZD1222 COVID-19 vaccine. The study, taken as a whole, reports: Elevations in Spike-specific TCR breadth and depth followed administration of two AZD1222 doses. Only after the peak T cell response were repertoires sampled. Most donors were white British, females outnumbered males, and clonal diversity was possibly underestimated.

Unmatched junction bases numbered 14, after V lost 5 bases and J lost 5 bases. The CDR3 runs to 16 residues. CDR1 and CDR2 (germline): SGHTA, FQGNSA. Concerning this clone: Its specificity is not known.

Pooled together were second doses at about 4 or about 12 weeks. Only in-frame clones appear in the TCRdb table, and some are missing; sequencing was by immunoSEQ multiplex PCR. Of 100,000 to 150,000 clones listed, 85% are singletons. This chain joins TRBV7-2 and TRBJ2-5; 7 nucleotides match TRBD2. Sequencing used peripheral blood, obtained 28 days after the second AZD1222 dose. The sequence derives from an adult who received the AZD1222 COVID-19 vaccine. The CDR3 coding sequence is TGTGCCAGCAGCAGTTCCCCCGCTAGCGGCGTCGAGACCCAGTACTTC. It translates to CASSSSPASGVETQYF. Based on the CDR3 plus reference TRBV7-2 and TRBJ2-5, the full variable domain is GAGVSQSPSNKVTEKGKDVELRCDPISGHTALYWYRQSLGQGLEFLIYFQGNSAPDKSGLPSDRFSAERTGGSVSTLTIQRTQQEDSAVYLCASSSSPASGVETQYFGPGTRLLVL.